The rows below give T cell receptor beta chains drawn from one sample of a study of T cells in Graves' hyperthyroidism and ophthalmopathy. TCRdb re-derived calls from the multiplex PCR reads in MiXCR, one entry per CDR3 protein. Of fewer than 650,000 distinct CDR3 sequences listed, 13% to 15% were seen once; the top ten hold about 6.6%. Sequenced input: blood. These receptors came from a woman between 18 and 29 years old with Graves' ophthalmopathy. The CDR3 runs from the conserved cysteine through the conserved F or W. D genes are given only for firm matches. Not every row has a clone size; where given, it reads once, few, many or a size class.

-	many	TRBV2	15	TRBJ1-1	CASSELLSGIGEAFF	TGTGCCAGCAGTGAGTTGCTATCAGGGATAGGTGAAGCTTTCTTT
-	-	TRBV7-6	14	TRBJ1-3	CASSRGANGNTIYF	TGTGCCAGCAGCAGGGGGGCGAATGGAAACACCATATATTTT
TRBD2	few	TRBV27	15	TRBJ2-1	CASSSGTSGLNEQFF	TGTGCCAGCAGTTCTGGGACTAGCGGCCTCAATGAGCAGTTCTTC
TRBD1	few	TRBV4-2	18	TRBJ2-3	CASSPKPGTGLRTGTQYF	TGTGCCAGCAGCCCGAAACCCGGGACAGGACTTCGCACAGGTACGCAGTATTTT
-	many	TRBV7-2	14	TRBJ1-2	CASSYDGNNYGYTF	TGTGCCAGCAGCTATGACGGTAATAACTATGGCTACACCTTC
TRBD2	few	TRBV6-2/TRBV6-3	17	TRBJ2-6	CASSGASGRAGANVLTF	TGTGCCAGCAGTGGGGCGAGCGGGAGGGCTGGGGCCAACGTCCTGACTTTC
-	few	TRBV19	14	TRBJ1-5	CASSISRGDQPQHF	TGTGCCAGTAGTATCAGCAGGGGCGATCAGCCCCAGCATTTT
-	many	TRBV5-1	13	TRBJ1-1	CASSLAGRSEAFF	TGCGCCAGCAGCTTGGCAGGGAGGTCTGAAGCTTTCTTT
TRBD2	-	TRBV19	14	TRBJ2-1	CASSERDSYNEQFF	TGTGCCAGTTCGGAGCGGGACTCCTACAATGAGCAGTTCTTC
-	many	TRBV7-2	11	TRBJ1-2	CASSPDSGYTF	TGTGCCAGCAGCCCTGATAGTGGCTACACCTTC
TRBD2	many	TRBV27	16	TRBJ2-7	CASSRVGTSGIYEQYF	TGTGCCAGCAGTCGAGTGGGGACTAGCGGGATCTACGAGCAGTACTTC
TRBD2	many	TRBV10-3	14	TRBJ2-5	CAISVSAGEETQYF	TGTGCCATCAGTGTATCCGCGGGGGAAGAGACCCAGTACTTC
-	-	TRBV19	14	TRBJ1-5	CASRPTGFNQPQHF	TGTGCCAGTAGGCCTACAGGTTTCAATCAGCCCCAGCATTTT
TRBD1	many	TRBV6-1	15	TRBJ1-5	CASSGGTGGSQPQHF	TGTGCCAGCAGTGGCGGGACAGGGGGCTCTCAGCCCCAGCATTTT
-	many	TRBV18	13	TRBJ2-1	CASSYGTYNEQFF	TGTGCCAGCTCTTATGGAACCTACAATGAGCAGTTCTTC
TRBD1	-	TRBV29-1	14	TRBJ1-1	CSVAGTGFRAEAFF	TGCAGCGTTGCGGGGACAGGGTTTCGCGCTGAAGCTTTCTTT
-	few	TRBV10-3	13	TRBJ1-6	CALAGGWSSPLHF	TGTGCCCTAGCCGGGGGTTGGAGTTCACCCCTCCACTTT
-	many	TRBV7-9	15	TRBJ2-1	CASSPKRISYNEQFF	TGTGCCAGCAGCCCGAAGCGTATCTCCTACAATGAGCAGTTCTTC
-	many	TRBV28	13	TRBJ1-5	CASSPTGNQPQHF	TGTGCCAGCAGTCCGACAGGAAATCAGCCCCAGCATTTT
-	many	TRBV27	15	TRBJ1-6	CASSFQEIGDSPLHF	TGTGCCAGCAGTTTCCAGGAGATAGGGGATTCACCCCTCCACTTT
-	-	TRBV7-9	11	TRBJ1-2	CASSRGFGYTF	TGTGCCAGCAGCCGGGGGTTTGGCTACACCTTC
-	many	TRBV7-8	14	TRBJ2-3	CASSSAKLIDTQYF	TGTGCCAGCAGCTCAGCGAAGCTTATAGATACGCAGTATTTT
-	many	TRBV28	18	TRBJ1-5	CASSIFLLRRGSNQPQHF	TGTGCCAGCAGTATATTCCTCCTACGAAGGGGGAGCAATCAGCCCCAGCATTTT
TRBD2	many	TRBV7-2	16	TRBJ2-1	CASSLEGTSVYNEQFF	TGTGCCAGCAGCTTAGAGGGGACTAGCGTCTACAATGAGCAGTTCTTC
-	many	TRBV7-8	16	TRBJ1-5	CASSFDGGPSNQPQHF	TGTGCCAGCAGCTTCGACGGGGGGCCCTCCAATCAGCCCCAGCATTTT
-	-	TRBV10-3	14	TRBJ2-2	CAIRSTGVTGELFF	TGTGCCATCAGATCGACGGGAGTCACCGGGGAGCTGTTTTTT
TRBD1	many	TRBV6-6	14	TRBJ1-1	CASSFTGTDTEAFF	TGTGCCAGCAGTTTTACTGGGACAGACACTGAAGCTTTCTTT